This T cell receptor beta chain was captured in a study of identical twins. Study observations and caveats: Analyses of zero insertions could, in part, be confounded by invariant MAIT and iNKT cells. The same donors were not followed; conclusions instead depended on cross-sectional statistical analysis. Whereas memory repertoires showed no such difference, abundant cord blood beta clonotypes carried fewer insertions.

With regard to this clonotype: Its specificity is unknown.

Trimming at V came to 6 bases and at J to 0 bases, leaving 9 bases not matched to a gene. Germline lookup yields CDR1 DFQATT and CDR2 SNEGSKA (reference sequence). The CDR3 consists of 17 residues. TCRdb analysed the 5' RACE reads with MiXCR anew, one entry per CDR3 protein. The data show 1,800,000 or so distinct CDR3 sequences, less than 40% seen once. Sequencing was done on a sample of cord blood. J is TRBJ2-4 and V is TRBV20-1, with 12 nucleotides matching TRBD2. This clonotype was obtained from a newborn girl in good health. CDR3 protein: CSAPGLAGSLAKNIQYF. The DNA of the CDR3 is TGCAGTGCCCCCGGACTAGCGGGATCCTTAGCCAAAAACATTCAGTACTTC.